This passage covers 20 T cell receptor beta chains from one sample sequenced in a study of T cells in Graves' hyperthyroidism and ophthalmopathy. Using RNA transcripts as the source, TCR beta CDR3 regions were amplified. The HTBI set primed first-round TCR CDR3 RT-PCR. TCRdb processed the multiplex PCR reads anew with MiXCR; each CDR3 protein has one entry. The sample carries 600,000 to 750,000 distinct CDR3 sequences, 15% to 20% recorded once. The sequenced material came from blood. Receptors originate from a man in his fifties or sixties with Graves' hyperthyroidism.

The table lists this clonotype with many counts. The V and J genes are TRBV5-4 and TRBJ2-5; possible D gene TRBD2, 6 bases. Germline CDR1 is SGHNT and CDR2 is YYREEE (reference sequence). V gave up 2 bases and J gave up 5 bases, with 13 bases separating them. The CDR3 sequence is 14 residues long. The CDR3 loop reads CASSFGDFGETQYF. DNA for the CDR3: TGTGCCAGCAGCTTTGGGGACTTTGGGGAGACCCAGTACTTC.

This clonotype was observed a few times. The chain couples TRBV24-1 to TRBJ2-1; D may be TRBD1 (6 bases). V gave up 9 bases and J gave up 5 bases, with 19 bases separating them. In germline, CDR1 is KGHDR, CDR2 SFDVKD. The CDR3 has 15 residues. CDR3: CATAENQGINNEQFF. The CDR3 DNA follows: TGTGCCACCGCGGAGAATCAGGGGATCAACAATGAGCAGTTCTTC.

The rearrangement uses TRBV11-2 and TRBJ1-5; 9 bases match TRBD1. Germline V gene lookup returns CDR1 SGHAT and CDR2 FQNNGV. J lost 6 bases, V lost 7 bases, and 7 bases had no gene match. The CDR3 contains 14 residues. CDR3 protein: CASNRDRVTQPQHF. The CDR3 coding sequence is TGTGCCAGCAATCGGGACAGGGTTACTCAGCCCCAGCATTTT.

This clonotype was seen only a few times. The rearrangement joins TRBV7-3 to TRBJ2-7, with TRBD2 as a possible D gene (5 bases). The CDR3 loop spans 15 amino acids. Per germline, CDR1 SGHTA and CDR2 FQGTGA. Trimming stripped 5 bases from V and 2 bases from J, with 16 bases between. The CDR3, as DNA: TGTGCCAGCAGCCCCGCAGGTGGGGAGACCTACGAGCAGTACTTC. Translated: CASSPAGGETYEQYF.

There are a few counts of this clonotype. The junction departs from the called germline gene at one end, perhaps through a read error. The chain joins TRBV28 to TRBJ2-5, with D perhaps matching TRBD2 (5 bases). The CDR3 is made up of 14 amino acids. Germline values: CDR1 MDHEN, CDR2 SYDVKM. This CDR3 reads CAGSAPPGQETQYF. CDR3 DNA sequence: TGTGCCGGCAGTGCCCCCCCGGGACAAGAGACCCAGTACTTC.

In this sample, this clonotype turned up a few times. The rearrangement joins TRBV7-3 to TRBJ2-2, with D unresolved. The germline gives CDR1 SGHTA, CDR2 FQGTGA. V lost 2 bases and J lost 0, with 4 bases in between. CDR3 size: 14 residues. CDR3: CASSLFPNTGELFF. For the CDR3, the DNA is TGTGCCAGCAGCTTATTCCCGAACACCGGGGAGCTGTTTTTT.

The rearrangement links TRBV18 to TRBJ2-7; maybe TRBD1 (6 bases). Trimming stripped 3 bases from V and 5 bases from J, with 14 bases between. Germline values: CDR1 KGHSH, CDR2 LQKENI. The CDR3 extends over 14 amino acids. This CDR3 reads CASSPGQGSNEQYF. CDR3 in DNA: TGTGCCAGCTCACCGGGGCAGGGGAGCAACGAGCAGTACTTC.

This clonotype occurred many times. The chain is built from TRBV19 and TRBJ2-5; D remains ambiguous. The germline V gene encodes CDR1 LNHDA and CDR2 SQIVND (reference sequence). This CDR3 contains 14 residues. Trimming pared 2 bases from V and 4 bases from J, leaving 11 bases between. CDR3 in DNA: TGTGCCAGTAGTATAACCTCGCGGTTAGAGACCCAGTACTTC. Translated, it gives CASSITSRLETQYF.

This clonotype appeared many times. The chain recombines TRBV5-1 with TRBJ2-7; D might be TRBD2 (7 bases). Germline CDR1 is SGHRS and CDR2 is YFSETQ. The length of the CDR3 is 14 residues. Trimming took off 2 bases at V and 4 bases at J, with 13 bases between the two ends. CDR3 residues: CASSFRGGDYEQYF. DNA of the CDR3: TGCGCCAGCAGCTTCAGGGGAGGGGATTACGAGCAGTACTTC.

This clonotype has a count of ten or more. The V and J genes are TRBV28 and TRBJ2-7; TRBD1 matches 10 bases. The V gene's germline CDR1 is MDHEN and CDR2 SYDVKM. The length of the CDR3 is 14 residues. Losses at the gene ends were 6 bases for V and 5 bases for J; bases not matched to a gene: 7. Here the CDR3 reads CASSWETGGHEQYF. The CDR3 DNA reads TGTGCCAGCAGCTGGGAGACAGGGGGCCACGAGCAGTACTTC.

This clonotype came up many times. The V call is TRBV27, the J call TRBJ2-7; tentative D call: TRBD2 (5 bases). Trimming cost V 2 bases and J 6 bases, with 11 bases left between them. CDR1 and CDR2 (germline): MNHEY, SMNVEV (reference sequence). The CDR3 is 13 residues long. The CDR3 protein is CASSLGSGSEQYF. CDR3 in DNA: TGTGCCAGCAGTTTAGGGTCTGGGAGCGAGCAGTACTTC.

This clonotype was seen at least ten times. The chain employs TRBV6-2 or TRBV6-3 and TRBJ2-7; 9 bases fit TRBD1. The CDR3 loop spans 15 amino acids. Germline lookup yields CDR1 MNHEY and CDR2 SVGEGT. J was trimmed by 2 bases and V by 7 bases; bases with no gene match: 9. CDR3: CASTAPGQGAYEQYF. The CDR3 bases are TGTGCCAGCACCGCGCCGGGACAGGGAGCCTACGAGCAGTACTTC.

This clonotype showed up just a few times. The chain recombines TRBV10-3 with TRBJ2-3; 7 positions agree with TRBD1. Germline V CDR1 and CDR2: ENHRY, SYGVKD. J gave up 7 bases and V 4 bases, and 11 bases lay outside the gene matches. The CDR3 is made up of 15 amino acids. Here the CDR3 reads CAISGDRVPSYTQYF. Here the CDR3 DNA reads TGTGCCATCAGTGGTGACAGGGTGCCGTCGTATACGCAGTATTTT.

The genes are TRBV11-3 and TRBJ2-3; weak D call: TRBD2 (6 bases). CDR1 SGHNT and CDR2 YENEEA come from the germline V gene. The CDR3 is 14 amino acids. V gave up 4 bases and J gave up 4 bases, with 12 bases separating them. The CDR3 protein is CASSSEGFSDTQYF. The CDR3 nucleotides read TGTGCCAGCAGCTCGGAGGGGTTCTCAGATACGCAGTATTTT.

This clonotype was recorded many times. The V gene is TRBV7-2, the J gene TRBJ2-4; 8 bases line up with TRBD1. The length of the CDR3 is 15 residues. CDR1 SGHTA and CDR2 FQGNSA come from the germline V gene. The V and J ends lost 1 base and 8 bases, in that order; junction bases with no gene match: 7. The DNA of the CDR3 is TGTGCCAGCAGCTTAGGCAGGACAGGGCGAGACATTCAGTACTTC. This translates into CASSLGRTGRDIQYF.

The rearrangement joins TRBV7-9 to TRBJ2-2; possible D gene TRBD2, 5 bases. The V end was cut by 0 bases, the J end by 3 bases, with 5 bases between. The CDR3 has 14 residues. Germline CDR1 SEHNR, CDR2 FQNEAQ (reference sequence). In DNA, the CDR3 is TGTGCCAGCAGCTTAGCGGGAGACACCGGGGAGCTGTTTTTT. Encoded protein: CASSLAGDTGELFF. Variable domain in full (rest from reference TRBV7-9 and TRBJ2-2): DTGVSQNPRHKITKRGQNVTFRCDPISEHNRLYWYRQTLGQGPEFLTYFQNEAQLEKSRLLSDRFSAERPKGSFSTLEIQRTEQGDSAMYLCASSLAGDTGELFFGEGSRLTVL.

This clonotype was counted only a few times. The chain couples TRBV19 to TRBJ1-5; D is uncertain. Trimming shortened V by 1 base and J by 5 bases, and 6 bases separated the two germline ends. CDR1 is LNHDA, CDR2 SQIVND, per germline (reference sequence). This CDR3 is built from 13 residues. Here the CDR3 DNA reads TGTGCCAGTAGTATAGCTCTTCATCAGCCCCAGCATTTT. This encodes CASSIALHQPQHF.

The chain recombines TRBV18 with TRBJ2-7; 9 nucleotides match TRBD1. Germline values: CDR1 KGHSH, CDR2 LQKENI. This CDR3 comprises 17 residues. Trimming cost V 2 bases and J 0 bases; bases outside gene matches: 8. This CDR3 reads CASSPESGTGSSYEQYF. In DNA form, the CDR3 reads TGTGCCAGCTCACCAGAAAGTGGGACAGGGAGCTCCTACGAGCAGTACTTC.

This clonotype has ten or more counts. This CDR3 is CASSLETAELLKYEQYF. The CDR3 nucleotides read TGTGCCAGCAGCTTAGAGACGGCGGAGCTCTTGAAGTACGAGCAGTACTTC. V usage is TRBV7-8 and J usage is TRBJ2-7; the D is unclear. The length of the CDR3 is 17 residues. Germline lookup yields CDR1 SGHVS and CDR2 FQNEAQ. V gave up 1 base and J gave up 4 bases, with 20 bases separating them. Complete variable domain (other parts from reference TRBV7-8 and TRBJ2-7): GAGVSQSPRYKVAKRGQDVALRCDPISGHVSLFWYQQALGQGPEFLTYFQNEAQLDKSGLPSDRFFAERPEGSVSTLKIQRTQQEDSAVYLCASSLETAELLKYEQYFGPGTRLTVT.

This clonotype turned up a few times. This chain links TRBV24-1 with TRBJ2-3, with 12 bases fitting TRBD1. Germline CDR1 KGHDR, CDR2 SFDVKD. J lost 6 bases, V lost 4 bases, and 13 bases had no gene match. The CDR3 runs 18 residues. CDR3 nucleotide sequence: TGTGCCACCAGTGACCCCTGGGACAGGGGGCCCCGGGTGGATACGCAGTATTTT. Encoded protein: CATSDPWDRGPRVDTQYF.